This entry describes one T cell receptor (beta chain). Its specificity is unknown. The data are from a study of T cell responses to AZD1222 COVID-19 vaccine. Study summary: Second-dose timings of about 4 or about 12 weeks were pooled. Study results and caveats: The study found Spike-specific TCR breadth and depth rose after two AZD1222 doses. The study reported that nearly half of spike-specific TCRs target unmutated variant regions.

TCRdb's copy holds only in-frame clones and misses some; the assay was immunoSEQ multiplex PCR. The sample yields about 120,000 clones, 85% to 90% seen once. Germline CDR1 is ENHRY and CDR2 is SYGVKD. The CDR3 spans 11 residues. Losses at the gene ends were 11 bases for V and 3 bases for J; bases not matched to a gene: 4. The sequencing used peripheral blood, collected on day 0 of AZD1222 vaccination. The J gene is TRBJ2-7, the V gene TRBV10-3, with 7 bases matching TRBD2. The sequence derives from an adult in good health. For the CDR3, the DNA is TGTGCCGGGGGGGGACGCTACGAGCAGTACTTC. It specifies CAGGGRYEQYF.